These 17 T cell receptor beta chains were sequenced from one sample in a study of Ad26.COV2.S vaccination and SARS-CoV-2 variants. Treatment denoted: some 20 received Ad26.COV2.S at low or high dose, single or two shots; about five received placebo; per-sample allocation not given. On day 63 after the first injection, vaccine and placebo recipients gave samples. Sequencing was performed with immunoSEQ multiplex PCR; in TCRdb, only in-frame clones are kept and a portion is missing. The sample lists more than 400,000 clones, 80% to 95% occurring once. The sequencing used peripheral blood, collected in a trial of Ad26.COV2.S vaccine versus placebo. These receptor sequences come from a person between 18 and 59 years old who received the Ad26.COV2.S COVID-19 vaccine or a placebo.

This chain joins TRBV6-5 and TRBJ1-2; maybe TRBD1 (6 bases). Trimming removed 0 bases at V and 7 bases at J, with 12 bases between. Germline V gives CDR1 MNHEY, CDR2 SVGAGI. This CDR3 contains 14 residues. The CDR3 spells CASSYSFEGGGYTF. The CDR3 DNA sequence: TGTGCCAGCAGTTACTCGTTTGAGGGGGGTGGCTACACCTTC.

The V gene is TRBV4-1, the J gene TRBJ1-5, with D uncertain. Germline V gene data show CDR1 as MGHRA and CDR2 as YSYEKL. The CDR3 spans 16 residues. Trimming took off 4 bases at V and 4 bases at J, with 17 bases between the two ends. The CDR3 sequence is CASSLQGPLGNQPQHF. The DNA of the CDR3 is TGCGCCAGCAGCCTCCAAGGTCCCCTGGGGAATCAGCCCCAGCATTTT.

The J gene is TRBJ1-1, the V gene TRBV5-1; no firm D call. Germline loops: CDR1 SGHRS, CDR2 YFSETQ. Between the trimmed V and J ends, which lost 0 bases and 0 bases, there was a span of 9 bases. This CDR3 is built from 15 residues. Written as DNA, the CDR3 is TGCGCCAGCAGCTTGGAGGATGGGTTGAACACTGAAGCTTTCTTT. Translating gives CASSLEDGLNTEAFF.

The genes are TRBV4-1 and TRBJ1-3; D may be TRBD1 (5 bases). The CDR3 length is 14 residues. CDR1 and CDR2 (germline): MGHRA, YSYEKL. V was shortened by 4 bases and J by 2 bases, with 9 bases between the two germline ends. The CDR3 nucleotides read TGCGCCAGCAGCCCCCAGGGAACTGGAAACACCATATATTTT. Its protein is CASSPQGTGNTIYF.

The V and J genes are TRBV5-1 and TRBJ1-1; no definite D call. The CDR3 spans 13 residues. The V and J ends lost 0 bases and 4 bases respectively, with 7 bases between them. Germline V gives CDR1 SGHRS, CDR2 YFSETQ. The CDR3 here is CASSLGRFTEAFF. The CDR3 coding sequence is TGCGCCAGCAGCTTGGGAAGGTTCACTGAAGCTTTCTTT. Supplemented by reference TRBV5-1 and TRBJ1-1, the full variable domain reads KAGVTQTPRYLIKTRGQQVTLSCSPISGHRSVSWYQQTPGQGLQFLFEYFSETQRNKGNFPGRFSGRQFSNSRSEMNVSTLELGDSALYLCASSLGRFTEAFFGQGTRLTVV.

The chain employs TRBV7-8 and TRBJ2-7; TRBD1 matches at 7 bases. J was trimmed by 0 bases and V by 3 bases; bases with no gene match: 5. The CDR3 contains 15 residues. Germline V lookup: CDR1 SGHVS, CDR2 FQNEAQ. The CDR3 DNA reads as TGTGCCAGCAGCTTGCTATGGGACAGCTCCTACGAGCAGTACTTC. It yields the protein CASSLLWDSSYEQYF.

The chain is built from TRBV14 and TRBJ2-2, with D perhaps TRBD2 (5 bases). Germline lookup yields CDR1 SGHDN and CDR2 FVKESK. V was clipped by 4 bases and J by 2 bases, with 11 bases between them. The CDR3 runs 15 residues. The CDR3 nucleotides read TGTGCCAGCAGCCGGTATCGGGGTAACACCGGGGAGCTGTTTTTT. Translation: CASSRYRGNTGELFF.

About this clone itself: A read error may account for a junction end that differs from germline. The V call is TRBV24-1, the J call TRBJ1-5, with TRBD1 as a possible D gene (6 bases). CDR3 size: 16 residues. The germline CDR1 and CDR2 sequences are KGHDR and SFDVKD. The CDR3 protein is CATSGLGGFHNQPQHF. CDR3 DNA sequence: TGTGCCACCAGTGGTTTGGGGGGCTTCCACAATCAGCCCCAGCATTTT.

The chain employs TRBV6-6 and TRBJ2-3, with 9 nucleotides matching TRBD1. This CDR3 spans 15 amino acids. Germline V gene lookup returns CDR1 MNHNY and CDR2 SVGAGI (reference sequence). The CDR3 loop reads CATGTGTGSTDTQYF. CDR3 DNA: TGTGCAACAGGAACCGGGACAGGGAGCACAGATACGCAGTATTTT.

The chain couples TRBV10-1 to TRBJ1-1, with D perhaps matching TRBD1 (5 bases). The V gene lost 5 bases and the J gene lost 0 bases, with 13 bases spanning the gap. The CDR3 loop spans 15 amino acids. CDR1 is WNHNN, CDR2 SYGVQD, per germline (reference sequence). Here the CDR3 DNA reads TGCGCCAGCAGTCCCCGACAGAAATTGAACACTGAAGCTTTCTTT. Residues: CASSPRQKLNTEAFF.

CDR3 DNA: TGCGCCAGCAGCCGACCCGTAGCGGGGGCCTACGAGCAGTACTTC. Translated, it gives CASSRPVAGAYEQYF. The rearrangement joins TRBV4-1 to TRBJ2-7; 9 bases are a match to TRBD2. This CDR3 region has 15 residues. Trimming at V came to 4 bases and at J to 2 bases, leaving 6 bases not matched to a gene. CDR1 is MGHRA and CDR2 is YSYEKL in the germline V gene.

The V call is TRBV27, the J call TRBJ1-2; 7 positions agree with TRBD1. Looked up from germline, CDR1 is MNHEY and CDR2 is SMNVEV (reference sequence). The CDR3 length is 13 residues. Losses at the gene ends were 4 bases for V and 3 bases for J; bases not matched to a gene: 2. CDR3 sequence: CASSSQGDYGYTF. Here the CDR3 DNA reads TGTGCCAGCAGTTCTCAGGGGGACTATGGCTACACCTTC.

The CDR3 here is CASSQFQTGAEAFF. CDR3 sequence (DNA): TGCGCCAGCAGCCAATTTCAAACGGGCGCTGAAGCTTTCTTT. This chain uses TRBV4-1 with TRBJ1-1; no definite D call. Germline values: CDR1 MGHRA, CDR2 YSYEKL. The CDR3 has 14 residues. Trimming shortened V by 2 bases and J by 6 bases, and 13 bases separated the two germline ends.

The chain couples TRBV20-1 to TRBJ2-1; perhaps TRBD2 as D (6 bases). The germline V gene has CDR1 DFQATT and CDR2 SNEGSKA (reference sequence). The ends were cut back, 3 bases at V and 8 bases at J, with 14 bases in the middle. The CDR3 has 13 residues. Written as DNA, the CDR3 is TGCAGTGCTAGTGGACTAACTAGGTATGAGCAGTTCTTC. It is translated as CSASGLTRYEQFF.

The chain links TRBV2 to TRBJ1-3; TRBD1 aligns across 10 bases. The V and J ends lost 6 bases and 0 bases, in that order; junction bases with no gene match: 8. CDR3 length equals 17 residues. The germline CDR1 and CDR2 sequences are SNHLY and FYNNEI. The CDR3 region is CASSLGRTGGSGNTIYF. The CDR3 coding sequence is TGTGCCAGCAGCTTGGGTCGGACAGGGGGCTCTGGAAACACCATATATTTT. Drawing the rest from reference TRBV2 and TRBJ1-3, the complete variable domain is EPEVTQTPSHQVTQMGQEVILRCVPISNHLYFYWYRQILGQKVEFLVSFYNNEISEKSEIFDDQFSVERPDGSNFTLKIRSTKLEDSAMYFCASSLGRTGGSGNTIYFGEGSWLTVV.

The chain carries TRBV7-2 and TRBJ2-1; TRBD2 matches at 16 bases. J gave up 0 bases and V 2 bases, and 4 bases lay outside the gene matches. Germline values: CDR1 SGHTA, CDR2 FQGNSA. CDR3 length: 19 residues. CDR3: CASSLPGLAGGLSYNEQFF. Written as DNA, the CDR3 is TGTGCCAGCAGCTTACCGGGACTAGCGGGGGGGCTCTCCTACAATGAGCAGTTCTTC.

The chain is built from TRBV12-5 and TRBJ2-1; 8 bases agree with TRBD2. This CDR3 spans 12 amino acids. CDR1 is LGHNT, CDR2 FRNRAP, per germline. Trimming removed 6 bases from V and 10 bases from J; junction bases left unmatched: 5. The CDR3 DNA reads TGTGCTAGTGGCCTGAGACTAGCGGAGCAGTTCTTC. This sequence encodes CASGLRLAEQFF.